Below, one TCR beta chain is given with its context. Its target is unknown. Treatment defined: oral pan-JAK inhibitor, 5-10 mg twice daily. Reverse transcription of extracted RNA yielded cDNA, which provided the sequencing template. Some clones are missing from TCRdb's copy, which holds only in-frame ones; the method was immunoSEQ multiplex PCR. The data contain 150,000 to 250,000 clones, roughly 60% of them singletons. This entry comes from a study of CD8+ T cells in alopecia areata. The wider study: In an open-label trial, patients got 5 to 10 mg tofacitinib twice daily.

The study's findings and limits: The study also sequences resident alphabeta T cells of normal skin in scalp samples.

The TCR originated in a human donor with alopecia areata. Sequences were derived from CD4+ T cells sorted from blood, sampled at week 24, from a patient treated with tofacitinib.

The CDR3 spells CASSLDREKQYF. CDR3 sequence (DNA): TGCGCCAGCAGCCTGGACAGGGAAAAGCAGTACTTC. The rearrangement links TRBV5-1 to TRBJ2-7; 8 nucleotides align to TRBD1. This CDR3 has 12 residues. Germline V gene data show CDR1 as SGHRS and CDR2 as YFSETQ. Unmatched junction bases numbered 5, after V lost 4 bases and J lost 8 bases. Full variable domain (missing parts from reference TRBV5-1 and TRBJ2-7): KAGVTQTPRYLIKTRGQQVTLSCSPISGHRSVSWYQQTPGQGLQFLFEYFSETQRNKGNFPGRFSGRQFSNSRSEMNVSTLELGDSALYLCASSLDREKQYFGPGTRLTVT.